This T cell receptor beta chain is from a study of regulatory T cells in long-lasting Graves disease. At least ten counts were recorded for this clonotype. Noted time point: newly diagnosed GD, antithyroid drugs for less than 3 months. The TCR library was made from RNA that had been extracted from PBMCs in TRIzol. Combining iRepertoire HTBI primers with Arm-PCR of CDR3 regions, the authors built TCR beta libraries. TCRdb re-derived calls from the multiplex PCR reads in MiXCR, one entry per CDR3 protein. Of around 250,000 distinct CDR3 sequences listed, about 18% are singletons. This CDR3 has 13 amino acids. CDR1 and CDR2 (germline): MNHNS, SASEGT. V was cut by 6 bases and J by 4 bases, with 12 bases left in between. These records were also assigned to another study, of T cells in Graves' hyperthyroidism and ophthalmopathy. That investigation notes: The HTBI primer set served for first-round RT-PCR of the TCR CDR3. Progression to ophthalmopathy was predicted a median of 6.5 months early.

The material sequenced was peripheral blood mononuclear cells (PBMCs), taken at new diagnosis, from a patient treated with antithyroid drugs. This sequence originates from a woman aged 25 to 39 with Graves disease. J is TRBJ1-2 and V is TRBV6-1; TRBD1 might be the D (5 bases). The CDR3 nucleotides read TGTGCCAGCAGGACCCAGGGAATCTATGGCTACACCTTC. Protein sequence: CASRTQGIYGYTF.